The present entry profiles one T cell receptor (beta chain) with its context. Its antigen is currently unknown. These data originate in a study of OX40 agonist ivuxolimab in advanced cancers. Study-level background: Prior anti-PD-1, anti-PD-L1 or anti-CTLA-4 therapy was allowed; approximately 41% had some. Three patients responded partially, comprising one with hepatocellular carcinoma and two with cutaneous melanoma.

Per germline, CDR1 SGHRS and CDR2 YFSETQ. Trimming removed 0 bases at V and 4 bases at J, with 16 bases between. The CDR3 is 16 residues long. Method: immunoSEQ multiplex PCR; TCRdb's copy keeps in-frame clones and lacks some. The sample carries 25,000 to 40,000 clones, roughly 86% recorded once. Study-wide results and limits: Low normalized T-cell clonal expansion also characterized some of the nonresponders. The study observed clonal expansion of CD4+ and CD8+ blood T cells by week 6 at 0.1 to 3.0 mg/kg.

The genes are TRBV5-1 and TRBJ2-5; the D gene is possibly TRBD2 (5 bases). The starting material was CD4+ or CD8+ T cells sorted from blood, obtained in a trial of the OX40 agonist ivuxolimab. The clonotype comes from an adult with an advanced solid tumor such as melanoma, head and neck, liver or kidney cancer. The CDR3 DNA is TGCGCCAGCAGCTTGGCCGGGTTACCCGGAGGAGAGACCCAGTACTTC. Translating it yields CASSLAGLPGGETQYF.